This T cell receptor (beta chain) was sequenced in a study of T cell responses to AZD1222 COVID-19 vaccine. Study-wide findings and caveats: Spike-specific TCRs gained breadth and depth after people received two AZD1222 doses.

A note on this clone: Antigen unknown.

This table comes from immunoSEQ multiplex PCR, and its TCRdb copy is limited to in-frame clones, with some not included. The table has approximately 43,000 clones, more than 70% seen once. The germline V gene has CDR1 SGHRS and CDR2 YFSETQ. V dropped 3 bases and J dropped 0 bases, with 7 bases sitting between them. This CDR3 spans 14 amino acids. This chain uses TRBV5-1 with TRBJ1-3, with TRBD1 as a possible D gene (5 bases). The source was peripheral blood, collected 28 days after the second AZD1222 dose. This TCR was sampled from an adult who received the AZD1222 COVID-19 vaccine. The CDR3 coding sequence is TGCGCCAGCAGCTACGGGACCTCTGGAAACACCATATATTTT. Translation: CASSYGTSGNTIYF.